The TCR beta chain under discussion was sequenced for a study of T cell responses to AZD1222 COVID-19 vaccine. Overall study findings and caveats: There were mostly white British donors and more females than males, and clonal diversity was possibly underestimated. Following two doses of AZD1222, Spike-specific TCR breadth and depth rose. In the spike-specific TCR repertoire, nearly half reportedly target unmutated variant regions.

Only in-frame clones appear in the TCRdb table, and some are missing; sequencing was by immunoSEQ multiplex PCR. This sample yields 120,000 to 150,000 clones, of which 85% to 95% are seen a single time; approximately 3% belongs to the top ten. V shed 1 base and J 5 bases; nucleotides not matched to a gene: 7. The CDR3 length is 16 residues. Germline V gene data show CDR1 as SGHTA and CDR2 as FQGNSA. On this clone: Antigen unknown.

The sample was peripheral blood, taken on day 0 of MenACWY control vaccination. The chain carries TRBV7-2 and TRBJ1-4; 7 nucleotides agree with TRBD1. This TCR was recovered from an adult in good health. The CDR3 region has the DNA TGTGCCAGCAGCTTAGACCCGGGACAGACAAATGAAAAACTGTTTTTT. It encodes CASSLDPGQTNEKLFF.